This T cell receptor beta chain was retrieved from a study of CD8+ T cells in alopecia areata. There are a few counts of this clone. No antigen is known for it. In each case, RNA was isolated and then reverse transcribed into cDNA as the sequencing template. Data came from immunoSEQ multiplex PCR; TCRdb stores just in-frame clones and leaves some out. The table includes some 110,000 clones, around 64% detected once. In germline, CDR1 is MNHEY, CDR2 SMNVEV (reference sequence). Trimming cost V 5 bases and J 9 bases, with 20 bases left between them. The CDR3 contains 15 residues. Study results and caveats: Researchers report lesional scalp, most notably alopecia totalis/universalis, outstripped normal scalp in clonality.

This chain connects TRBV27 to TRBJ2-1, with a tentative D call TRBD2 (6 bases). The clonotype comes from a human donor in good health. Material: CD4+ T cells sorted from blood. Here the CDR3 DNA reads TGTGCCAGCAGTACCGGTGCACGGGGGTTAGGTGAGCAGTTCTTC. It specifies CASSTGARGLGEQFF.